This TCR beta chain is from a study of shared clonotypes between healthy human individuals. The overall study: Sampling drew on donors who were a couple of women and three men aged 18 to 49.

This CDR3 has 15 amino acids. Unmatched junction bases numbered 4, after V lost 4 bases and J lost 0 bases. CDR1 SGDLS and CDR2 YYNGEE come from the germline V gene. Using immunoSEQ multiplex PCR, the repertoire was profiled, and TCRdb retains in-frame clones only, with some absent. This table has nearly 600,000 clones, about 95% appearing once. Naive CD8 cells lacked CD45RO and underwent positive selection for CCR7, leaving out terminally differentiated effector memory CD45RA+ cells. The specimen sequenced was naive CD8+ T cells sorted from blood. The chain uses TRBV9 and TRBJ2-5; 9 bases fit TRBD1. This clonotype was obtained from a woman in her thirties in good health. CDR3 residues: CASSTQGAHQETQYF. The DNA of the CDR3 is TGTGCCAGCAGCACACAGGGGGCTCACCAAGAGACCCAGTACTTC.